Listed here are 16 T cell receptor beta chains from one sample, sequenced in a study of blood T cell repertoires in COVID-19 (dated by TCRdb to 2018 to 2021). The protocol used for the library was the immunoSEQ multiplex PCR assay. This is the immuneACCESS table as TCRdb keeps it, with only in-frame sequences that have V and J called. A part of the clones is gone; compared with another copy, unresolved V genes explain less than half, and the rest is unexplained. The table for this sample lists 200,000 or so clones; roughly 75% of them were counted only once. The ten largest make up 4.5% to 7% of the sample. The material sequenced was peripheral blood. All receptors come from a woman aged 65 to 85 with acute or convalescent COVID-19.

The V and J genes are TRBV28 and TRBJ1-2, with D possibly TRBD1 on 5 matching bases. V lost 6 bases and J lost 4, with 18 bases in between. Germline-derived CDR1 and CDR2 are MDHEN and SYDVKM. There are 15 residues in the CDR3. The CDR3 spells CASRAPGRDGYGYTF. The CDR3 coding sequence is TGTGCCAGCAGGGCCCCGGGGCGGGACGGCTATGGCTACACCTTC.

This clone was seen just once. This chain connects TRBV5-4 to TRBJ2-3, with D tentatively TRBD1 (6 bases). V dropped 4 bases and J dropped 2 bases, with 11 bases sitting between them. Germline-derived CDR1 and CDR2 are SGHNT and YYREEE (reference sequence). The CDR3 has 14 amino acids. CDR3 amino acids: CASSVDRHTDTQYF. The CDR3 nucleotides read TGTGCCAGCAGCGTGGACAGACACACAGATACGCAGTATTTT. Based on the CDR3 plus reference TRBV5-4 and TRBJ2-3, the full variable domain is ETGVTQSPTHLIKTRGQQVTLRCSSQSGHNTVSWYQQALGQGPQFIFQYYREEENGRGNFPPRFSGLQFPNYSSELNVNALELDDSALYLCASSVDRHTDTQYFGPGTRLTVL.

This CDR3 reads CASSQDLGSPLHF. The CDR3 DNA is TGTGCCAGCAGCCAAGATCTCGGTTCACCCCTCCACTTT. This chain links TRBV14 with TRBJ1-6; no clear D gene. Between the trimmed V and J ends, which lost 0 bases and 9 bases, there was a span of 6 bases. The CDR3 runs 13 residues. Germline V gene sequence: CDR1 SGHDN, CDR2 FVKESK.

CDR3 nucleotide sequence: TGCGCCAGCGAACAGGCCGCAGGGACTGAAGCTTTCTTT. Its translation is CASEQAAGTEAFF. V usage is TRBV5-1 and J usage is TRBJ1-1; tentative D call: TRBD1 (5 bases). This CDR3 is built from 13 residues. The V and J ends lost 7 bases and 5 bases respectively, with 15 bases between them. CDR1 SGHRS and CDR2 YFSETQ come from the germline V gene.

The CDR3 DNA sequence: TGTGCCAGCACTCAGACAGGGGTATATGGCTACACCTTC. As protein: CASTQTGVYGYTF. The rearrangement links TRBV28 to TRBJ1-2, with 8 bases that match TRBD1. The CDR3 has 13 amino acids. After removal of 7 bases from V and 5 bases from J, the junction contained 6 bases not matched to a gene. Germline V gives CDR1 MDHEN, CDR2 SYDVKM.

The gene calls are TRBV6-5 and TRBJ1-1, with D unclear. Trimming took 7 bases from V and 4 from J, leaving 13 bases between them. CDR1 and CDR2 from the germline V gene are MNHEY and SVGAGI. This CDR3 has 13 residues. The CDR3 nucleotides are TGTGCCAGCACCCACTCGGGGAGCACTGAAGCTTTCTTT. Translating gives CASTHSGSTEAFF.

The genes are TRBV27 and TRBJ2-1; D gene ambiguous. V shed 3 bases and J shed 8 bases, with 17 bases lying between them. This CDR3 spans 15 amino acids. Germline values: CDR1 MNHEY, CDR2 SMNVEV (reference sequence). The CDR3 coding sequence is TGTGCCAGCAGTTTCGACCTGGCGCGGAGTCATGAGCAGTTCTTC. This sequence encodes CASSFDLARSHEQFF.

V usage is TRBV13 and J usage is TRBJ1-2, with TRBD1 matching 8 bases. The CDR3 has 15 amino acids. Trimming at V came to 5 bases and at J to 8 bases, leaving 13 bases not matched to a gene. Germline loops: CDR1 PRHDT, CDR2 FYEKMQ (reference sequence). The CDR3 here is CASSPRGQGTGGYTF. CDR3 nucleotides: TGTGCCAGCAGCCCACGCGGACAGGGCACGGGGGGCTACACCTTC. The variable domain in full, with the rest retrieved from reference TRBV13 and TRBJ1-2, is AAGVIQSPRHLIKEKRETATLKCYPIPRHDTVYWYQQGPGQDPQFLISFYEKMQSDKGSIPDRFSAQQFSDYHSELNMSSLELGDSALYFCASSPRGQGTGGYTFGSGTRLTVV.

A note on this clone: One end of the junction fails to match germline, which may point to a read error. This chain joins TRBV7-7 and TRBJ2-1, with 8 bases aligning to TRBD2. The CDR3 is 14 amino acids. The germline CDR1 and CDR2 sequences are SSHAT and FNYEAQ (reference sequence). The CDR3 sequence is CASSLGLAGNEQFF. DNA of the CDR3: TGTGCTAGCAGCTTGGGGCTAGCGGGCAATGAGCAGTTCTTC.

The J gene is TRBJ1-5, the V gene TRBV19, with a weak D call TRBD1 (6 bases). Trimming left V 2 bases short and J 7 bases short, with 18 bases between. CDR3 size: 16 residues. Germline CDR1 reads LNHDA; CDR2 reads SQIVND (reference sequence). The CDR3 DNA reads TGTGCCAGTAGTATATCCGCCATTGGGGGCGCGCAGCCCCAGCATTTT. It specifies CASSISAIGGAQPQHF.

The J gene is TRBJ2-1, the V gene TRBV5-1, with a possible D match to TRBD2 (6 bases). The germline CDR1 and CDR2 sequences are SGHRS and YFSETQ. The CDR3 length is 14 residues. Trimming left V 1 base short and J 6 bases short, with 11 bases between. The CDR3 region is CASSLPMGGNEQFF. The DNA of the CDR3 is TGCGCCAGCAGCTTGCCTATGGGGGGCAATGAGCAGTTCTTC.

The chain has TRBV27 and TRBJ2-3; possible D gene TRBD2, 7 bases. The CDR3 spans 18 residues. Trimming took off 2 bases at V and 2 bases at J, with 20 bases between the two ends. Germline V gives CDR1 MNHEY, CDR2 SMNVEV (reference sequence). The chain's CDR3 is CASSLRGGGGGDTDTQYF. DNA for the CDR3: TGTGCCAGCAGTTTAAGGGGAGGAGGGGGAGGGGACACAGATACGCAGTATTTT.

The chain employs TRBV5-4 and TRBJ1-1, with a tentative D call TRBD1 (6 bases). This CDR3 has 18 amino acids. V gave up 4 bases and J gave up 0 bases, with 22 bases separating them. CDR1 SGHNT and CDR2 YYREEE come from the germline V gene (reference sequence). CDR3: CASSQDRTRYRMNTEAFF. CDR3 nucleotides: TGTGCCAGCAGCCAAGACAGGACTCGTTACCGAATGAACACTGAAGCTTTCTTT.

In this sample, this clone turned up a few times. The V call is TRBV29-1, the J call TRBJ1-4, with 7 bases lining up with TRBD1. V lost 7 bases and J lost 4; bases outside the gene matches: 6. There are 13 residues in the CDR3. CDR1 and CDR2 from the germline V gene are SQVTM and ANQGSEA. CDR3 coding DNA: TGCAGCGGTTCCGGGACAGATAATGAAAAACTGTTTTTT. Its translation: CSGSGTDNEKLFF.

This rearrangement joins TRBV3-1 (or the pseudogene TRBV3-2) to TRBJ2-3; unclear D gene. The CDR3 is 14 amino acids. CDR1 is LGHDT and CDR2 is YNNKEL in the germline V gene (reference sequence). Deletions cut 3 bases from V and 2 bases from J, with 9 bases between. The CDR3 region is CASSHHSPTDTQYF. The CDR3 nucleotides are TGTGCCAGCAGCCACCACTCCCCCACAGATACGCAGTATTTT.

This chain connects TRBV7-9 to TRBJ2-5; a weak D match, TRBD2 (6 bases). V was trimmed by 8 bases and J by 2 bases, leaving 15 bases between them. The CDR3 is made up of 14 amino acids. Germline V CDR1 and CDR2: SEHNR, FQNEAQ (reference sequence). As DNA, the CDR3 is TGTGCCAGCGAAAACTATGGGACTCAAGAGACCCAGTACTTC. Amino acids: CASENYGTQETQYF.